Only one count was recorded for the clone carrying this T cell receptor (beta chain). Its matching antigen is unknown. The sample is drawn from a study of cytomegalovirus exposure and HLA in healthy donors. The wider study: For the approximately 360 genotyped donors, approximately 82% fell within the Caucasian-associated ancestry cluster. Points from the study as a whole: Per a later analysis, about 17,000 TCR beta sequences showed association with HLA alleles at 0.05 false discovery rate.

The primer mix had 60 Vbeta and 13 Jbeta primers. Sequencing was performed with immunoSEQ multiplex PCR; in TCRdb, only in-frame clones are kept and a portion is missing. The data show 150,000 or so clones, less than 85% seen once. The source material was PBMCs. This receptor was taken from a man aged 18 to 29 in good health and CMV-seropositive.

The CDR3 sequence is CASSVVSGGGEAFF. In nucleotides, the CDR3 is TGTGCCAGCAGCGTAGTATCGGGCGGAGGTGAAGCTTTCTTT. This rearrangement joins TRBV9 to TRBJ1-1; no definite D call. Deletions cut 0 bases from V and 7 bases from J, with 13 bases between. Germline lookup yields CDR1 SGDLS and CDR2 YYNGEE. CDR3 length: 14 residues. Full variable domain (missing parts from reference TRBV9 and TRBJ1-1): DSGVTQTPKHLITATGQRVTLRCSPRSGDLSVYWYQQSLDQGLQFLIQYYNGEERAKGNILERFSAQQFPDLHSELNLSSLELGDSALYFCASSVVSGGGEAFFGQGTRLTVV.